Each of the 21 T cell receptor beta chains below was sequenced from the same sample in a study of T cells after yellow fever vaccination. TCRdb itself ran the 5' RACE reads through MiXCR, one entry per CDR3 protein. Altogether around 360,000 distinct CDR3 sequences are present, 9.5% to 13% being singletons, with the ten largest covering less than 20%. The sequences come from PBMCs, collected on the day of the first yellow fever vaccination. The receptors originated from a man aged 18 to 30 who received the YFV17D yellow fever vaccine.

The CDR3 region has the DNA TGTGCCAGCAGCTTCACGTTCAGGGCCACCGGGGAGCTGTTTTTT. It yields the protein CASSFTFRATGELFF. The genes are TRBV7-2 and TRBJ2-2; tentative D call: TRBD1 (5 bases). Trimming took off 3 bases at V and 4 bases at J, with 12 bases between the two ends. This CDR3 is built from 15 residues. CDR1 is SGHTA and CDR2 is FQGNSA in the germline V gene.

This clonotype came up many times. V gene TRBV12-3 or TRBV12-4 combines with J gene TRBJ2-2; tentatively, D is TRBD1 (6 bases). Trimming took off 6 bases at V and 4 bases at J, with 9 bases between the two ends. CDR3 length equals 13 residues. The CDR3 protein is CASSRQVTGELFF. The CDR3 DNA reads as TGTGCCAGCAGCCGACAGGTCACCGGGGAGCTGTTTTTT.

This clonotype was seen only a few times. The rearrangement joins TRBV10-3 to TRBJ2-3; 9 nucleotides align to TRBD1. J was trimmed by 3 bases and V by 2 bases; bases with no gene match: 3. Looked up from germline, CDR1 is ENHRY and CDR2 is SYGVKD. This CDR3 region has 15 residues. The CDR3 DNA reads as TGTGCCATCAGTGAGCCTGGACAGGGGACAGATACGCAGTATTTT. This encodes CAISEPGQGTDTQYF.

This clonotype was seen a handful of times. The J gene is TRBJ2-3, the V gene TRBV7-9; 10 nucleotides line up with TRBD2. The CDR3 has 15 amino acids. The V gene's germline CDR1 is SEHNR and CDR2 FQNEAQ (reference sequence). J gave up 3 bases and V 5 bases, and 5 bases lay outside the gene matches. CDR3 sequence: CASSRLAGETDTQYF. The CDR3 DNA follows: TGTGCCAGCAGCCGGCTAGCGGGGGAGACAGATACGCAGTATTTT.

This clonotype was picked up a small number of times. CDR3 sequence reads: CASSVAGRGTEAFF. In DNA form, the CDR3 reads TGTGCCAGCAGTGTGGCGGGGCGAGGTACTGAAGCTTTCTTT. The rearrangement links TRBV7-9 to TRBJ1-1; weak D call: TRBD1 (5 bases). V dropped 6 bases and J dropped 5 bases, with 16 bases sitting between them. In germline, CDR1 is SEHNR, CDR2 FQNEAQ (reference sequence). This CDR3 has 14 residues.

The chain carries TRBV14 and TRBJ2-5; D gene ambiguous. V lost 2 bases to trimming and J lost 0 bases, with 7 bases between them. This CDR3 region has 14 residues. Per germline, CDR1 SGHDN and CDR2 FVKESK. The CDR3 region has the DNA TGTGCCAGCAGCCAATCTACCAACCAAGAGACCCAGTACTTC. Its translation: CASSQSTNQETQYF.

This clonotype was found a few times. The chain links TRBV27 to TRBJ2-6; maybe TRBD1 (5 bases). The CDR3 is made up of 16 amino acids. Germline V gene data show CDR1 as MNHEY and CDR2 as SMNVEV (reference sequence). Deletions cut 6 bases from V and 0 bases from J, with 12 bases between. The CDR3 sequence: CASRPTGNSGANVLTF. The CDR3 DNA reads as TGTGCCAGCAGACCAACAGGAAACTCTGGGGCCAACGTCCTGACTTTC.

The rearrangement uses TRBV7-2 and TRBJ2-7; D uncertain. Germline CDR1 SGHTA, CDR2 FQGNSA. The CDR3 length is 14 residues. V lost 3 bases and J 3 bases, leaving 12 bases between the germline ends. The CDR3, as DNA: TGTGCCAGCAGCTTCGCAGATTTGGGCTACGAGCAGTACGTC. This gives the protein CASSFADLGYEQYV.

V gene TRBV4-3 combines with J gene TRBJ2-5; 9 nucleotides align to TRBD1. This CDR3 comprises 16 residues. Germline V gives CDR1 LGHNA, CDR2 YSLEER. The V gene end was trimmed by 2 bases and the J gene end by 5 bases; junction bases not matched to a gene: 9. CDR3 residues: CASSQQTGTGLETQYF. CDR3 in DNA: TGCGCCAGCAGCCAACAAACCGGGACAGGGTTGGAGACCCAGTACTTC.

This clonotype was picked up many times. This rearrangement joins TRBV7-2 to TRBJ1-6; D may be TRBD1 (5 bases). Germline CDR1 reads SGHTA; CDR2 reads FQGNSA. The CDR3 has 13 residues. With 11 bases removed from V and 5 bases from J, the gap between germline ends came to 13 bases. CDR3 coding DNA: TGTGCCGGGAGAGGGGTCAATAATTCACCCCTCCACTTT. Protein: CAGRGVNNSPLHF.

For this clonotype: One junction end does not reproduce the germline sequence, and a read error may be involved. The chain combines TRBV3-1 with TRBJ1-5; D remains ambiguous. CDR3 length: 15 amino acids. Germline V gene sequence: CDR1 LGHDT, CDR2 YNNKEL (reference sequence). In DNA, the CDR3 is TGTGCCAGCTGCCAAGTACCGACCGTGGATCAGCCCCAGCATTTT. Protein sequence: CASCQVPTVDQPQHF.

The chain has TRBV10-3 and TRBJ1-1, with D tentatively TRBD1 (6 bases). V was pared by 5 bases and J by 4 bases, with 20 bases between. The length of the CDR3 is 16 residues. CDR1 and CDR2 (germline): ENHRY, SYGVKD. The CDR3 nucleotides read TGTGCCATCAGTACCCCTGGGAGGGGGGAAGGCACTGAAGCTTTCTTT. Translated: CAISTPGRGEGTEAFF.

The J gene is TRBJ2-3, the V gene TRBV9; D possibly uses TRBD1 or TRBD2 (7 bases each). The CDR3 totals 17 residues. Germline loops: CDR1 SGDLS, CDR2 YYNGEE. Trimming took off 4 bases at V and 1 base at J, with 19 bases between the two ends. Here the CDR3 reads CASSSGTVSLRTDTQYF. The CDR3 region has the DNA TGTGCCAGCAGCAGCGGGACAGTCTCTCTACGCACAGATACGCAGTATTTT.

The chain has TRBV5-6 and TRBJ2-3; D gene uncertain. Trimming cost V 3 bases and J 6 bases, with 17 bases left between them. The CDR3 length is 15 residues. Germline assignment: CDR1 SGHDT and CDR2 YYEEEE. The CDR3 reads CASSSRLELLDTQYF. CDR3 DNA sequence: TGTGCCAGCAGCTCCCGTCTAGAGCTTTTGGATACGCAGTATTTT.

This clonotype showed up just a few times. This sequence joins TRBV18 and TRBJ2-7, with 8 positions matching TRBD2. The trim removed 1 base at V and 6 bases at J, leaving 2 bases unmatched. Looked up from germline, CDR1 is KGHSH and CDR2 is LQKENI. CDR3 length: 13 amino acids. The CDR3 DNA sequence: TGTGCCAGCTCACCACTCGGGGGGGGCGAGCAGTACGTC. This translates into CASSPLGGGEQYV.

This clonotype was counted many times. The chain's CDR3 is CASSPGVPDTQYF. The CDR3 DNA reads as TGTGCCAGCAGCCCAGGGGTCCCAGATACGCAGTATTTT. This chain joins TRBV7-2 and TRBJ2-3; D perhaps matches TRBD1 (6 bases). The ends were cut back, 5 bases at V and 4 bases at J, with 10 bases in the middle. This CDR3 is built from 13 residues. Germline V CDR1 and CDR2: SGHTA, FQGNSA.

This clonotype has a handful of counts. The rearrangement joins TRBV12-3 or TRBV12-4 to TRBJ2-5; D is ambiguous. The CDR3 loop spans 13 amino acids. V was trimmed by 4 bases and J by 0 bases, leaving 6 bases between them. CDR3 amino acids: CASSWVYQETQYF. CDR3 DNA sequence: TGTGCCAGCAGTTGGGTGTACCAAGAGACCCAGTACTTC.

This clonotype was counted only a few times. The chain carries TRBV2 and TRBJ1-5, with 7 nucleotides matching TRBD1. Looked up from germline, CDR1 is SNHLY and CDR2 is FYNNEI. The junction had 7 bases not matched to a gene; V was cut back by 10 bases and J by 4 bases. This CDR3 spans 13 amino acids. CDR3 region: CATNRGLNQPQHF. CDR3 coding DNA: TGTGCCACAAACAGGGGCCTTAATCAGCCCCAGCATTTT.

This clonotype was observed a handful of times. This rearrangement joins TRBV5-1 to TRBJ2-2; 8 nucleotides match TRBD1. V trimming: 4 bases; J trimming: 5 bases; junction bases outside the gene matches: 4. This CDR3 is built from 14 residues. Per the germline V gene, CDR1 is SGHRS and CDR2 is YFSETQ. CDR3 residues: CASSIQGATGELFF. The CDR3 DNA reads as TGCGCCAGCAGCATCCAGGGGGCAACCGGGGAGCTGTTTTTT.

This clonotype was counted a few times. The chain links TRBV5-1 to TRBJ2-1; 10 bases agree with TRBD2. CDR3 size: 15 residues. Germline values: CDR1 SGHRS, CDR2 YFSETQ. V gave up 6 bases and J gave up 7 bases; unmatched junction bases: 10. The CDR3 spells CASTILAGAPNEQFF. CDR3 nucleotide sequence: TGCGCCAGCACGATTCTAGCGGGGGCCCCGAATGAGCAGTTCTTC.

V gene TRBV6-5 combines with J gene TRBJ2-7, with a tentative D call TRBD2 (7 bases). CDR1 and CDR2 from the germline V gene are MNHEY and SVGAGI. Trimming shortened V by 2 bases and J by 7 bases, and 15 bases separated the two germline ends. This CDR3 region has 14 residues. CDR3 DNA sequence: TGTGCCAGCAGTTACCGTGGGGGGGCGGGAGAGCAGTACTTC. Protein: CASSYRGGAGEQYF.